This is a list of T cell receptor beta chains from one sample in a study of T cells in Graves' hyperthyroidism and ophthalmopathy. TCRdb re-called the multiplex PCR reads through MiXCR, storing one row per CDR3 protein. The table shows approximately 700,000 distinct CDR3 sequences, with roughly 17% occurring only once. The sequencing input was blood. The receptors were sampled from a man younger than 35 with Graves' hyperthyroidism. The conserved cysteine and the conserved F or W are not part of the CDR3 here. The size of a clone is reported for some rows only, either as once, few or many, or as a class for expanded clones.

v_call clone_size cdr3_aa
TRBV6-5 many ASSYRLPPTEQF
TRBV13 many ASSPRGANSYEQY
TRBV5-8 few ASSFGSYLNSLDEQF
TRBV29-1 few SVEVTGRPYEQY
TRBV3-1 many ASSQVGEGTEAF
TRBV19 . ASSRGAAEQY
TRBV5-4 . ASWGASTDTQY
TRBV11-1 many ASSPYSDSPLH
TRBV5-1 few ASSLIGTVGNTIY
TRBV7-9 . ASSSPGLAGEHSYNEQF
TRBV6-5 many ASSYSGGGGTDTQY
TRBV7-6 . ASSLGLEGGPF
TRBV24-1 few ATSDLKGMRY
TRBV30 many AWSVQGHSLGSPLH
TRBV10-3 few AISEVNSPLH
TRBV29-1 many SAQTGYQETQY
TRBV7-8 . DSSLELGTGSDTQC
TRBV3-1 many ASSQGVNQPQH
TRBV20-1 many SAFELAGGETQY
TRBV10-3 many AISESQGNTEAF
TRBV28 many ASRETGAWDTEAF
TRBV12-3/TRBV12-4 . ASSAPGSAGELF
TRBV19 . ASFMKYTGELF
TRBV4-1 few AINLGGQGIEWSGNTIY
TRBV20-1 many SARDPGQPYEQY
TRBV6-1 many ASRTRTLRTEAF
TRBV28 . ASSLKRDEQY
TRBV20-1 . SAVPADRVGNTIY
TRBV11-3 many ASSLGSLIRVDTEAF
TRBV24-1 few ATSPGLAGVGNNEQF
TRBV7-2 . ASSSPGVAGGETQY
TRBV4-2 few ASSQGQGITNYGYT
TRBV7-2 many ASSSPGVAGSTDTQY
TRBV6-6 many ASSYSEQTLLDTQY
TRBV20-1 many SARRDRGSYEQY
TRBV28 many ASSLVPGTYNEQF
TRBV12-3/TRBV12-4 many ASSFDRATEAF
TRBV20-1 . SATPGTGAIYEQF
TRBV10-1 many ASSGGTENTEAF
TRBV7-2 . ASSSQGAKNIQY
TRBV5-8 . ASSSETSAEETQY
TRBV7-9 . ASSAPGQHGNTIY
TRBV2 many ASNRQGVTDTQY